This record covers a single TCR beta chain. Its matching antigen is unknown. These data belong to a study of regulatory T cells in long-lasting Graves disease. Study results and caveats: Newly diagnosed disease favored TRBV20-1 and TRBJ2-1 over persistent disease.

This CDR3 has 16 amino acids. V lost 4 bases, J lost 3 bases, and 7 bases stayed unmatched. CDR1 and CDR2 from the germline V gene are KGHDR and SFDVKD. Sequencing libraries for TCR beta were prepared with iRepertoire HTBI primers and Arm-PCR of CDR3 regions. TCRdb re-derived calls from the multiplex PCR reads in MiXCR, one entry per CDR3 protein. The sample carries around 450,000 distinct CDR3 sequences, about 15% recorded once. Time point in this sample: newly diagnosed GD, antithyroid drugs for less than 3 months. RNA extracted from PBMCs served as the sequencing template. This same sample was also taken into another study, of T cells in Graves' hyperthyroidism and ophthalmopathy. This second study says: Every diagnosis used clinical symptoms, serum thyroxine and TRAb, thyroid ultrasound and orbital computed tomography.

The sequence was obtained from a woman in her 30s with Graves disease. Sequenced material: peripheral blood mononuclear cells (PBMCs), taken at new diagnosis, from a patient treated with antithyroid drugs. V and J are TRBV24-1 and TRBJ2-1; TRBD1 matches 8 bases. The CDR3 DNA is TGTGCCACCAGTGACGCGACAGGGGAGAACTACAATGAGCAGTTCTTC. Translation gives CATSDATGENYNEQFF.